This passage covers 29 T cell receptor beta chains from one sample sequenced in a study of T cell responses to AZD1222 COVID-19 vaccine. Generated by immunoSEQ multiplex PCR, the TCRdb table keeps only in-frame clones and is missing some. The sample lists 120,000 or so clones; 70% to 90% were seen once. The sample was peripheral blood, taken on day 0 of AZD1222 vaccination. These receptors all come from an adult in good health.

The chain has TRBV6-5 and TRBJ1-3; D not certain. CDR1 is MNHEY, CDR2 SVGAGI, per germline. Trimming removed 6 bases from V and 0 bases from J, with 6 bases in between. This CDR3 region has 13 residues. CDR3 DNA sequence: TGTGCCAGCAGGCTTTCCTCTGGAAACACCATATATTTT. This sequence encodes CASRLSSGNTIYF.

In this sample, this clone turned up a few times. The genes are TRBV4-1 and TRBJ1-1; no reliable D call. Per the germline V gene, CDR1 is MGHRA and CDR2 is YSYEKL. V lost 1 base and J lost 0, with 12 bases in between. CDR3 length equals 16 residues. Here the CDR3 DNA reads TGCGCCAGCAGCCAAGCGCGGGCGCTGATGAACACTGAAGCTTTCTTT. It translates to CASSQARALMNTEAFF.

The V gene is TRBV5-1, the J gene TRBJ2-3, with 11 bases aligning to TRBD2. The CDR3 spans 16 residues. Germline V gene data show CDR1 as SGHRS and CDR2 as YFSETQ. After removal of 5 bases from V and 2 bases from J, the junction contained 7 bases not matched to a gene. The CDR3 region has the DNA TGCGCCAGCAGTAAGCTAGCGGGGGGATCCACAGATACGCAGTATTTT. Protein product: CASSKLAGGSTDTQYF.

V usage is TRBV28 and J usage is TRBJ2-7; D may correspond to TRBD1 or TRBD2 (5 bases each). Trimming stripped 3 bases from V and 6 bases from J, with 18 bases between. The germline V gene has CDR1 MDHEN and CDR2 SYDVKM. This CDR3 comprises 15 residues. Here the CDR3 reads CASSLGQGRTREQYF. The CDR3 coding sequence is TGTGCCAGCAGTTTGGGGCAGGGAAGGACTCGCGAGCAGTACTTC.

This clone was observed a single time. V is TRBV5-1 and J is TRBJ2-1, with D perhaps matching TRBD1 or TRBD2 (5 bases each). The germline CDR1 and CDR2 sequences are SGHRS and YFSETQ. The V gene lost 0 bases and the J gene lost 0 bases, with 10 bases spanning the gap. The CDR3 spans 16 residues. DNA for the CDR3: TGCGCCAGCAGCTTGGTCAGGGCGGGCTCCTACAATGAGCAGTTCTTC. Its translation is CASSLVRAGSYNEQFF.

The chain recombines TRBV12-5 with TRBJ2-1, with D tentatively TRBD2 (6 bases). With 7 bases removed from V and 3 bases from J, the gap between germline ends came to 16 bases. This CDR3 contains 15 residues. The germline CDR1 and CDR2 sequences are LGHNT and FRNRAP. The DNA for the CDR3 is TGTGCTAGTGCTCCTGCCAGGAGGGACTACAATGAGCAGTTCTTC. This translates into CASAPARRDYNEQFF. Filled out from reference TRBV12-5 and TRBJ2-1, the complete variable domain reads DARVTQTPRHKVTEMGQEVTMRCQPILGHNTVFWYRQTMMQGLELLAYFRNRAPLDDSGMPKDRFSAEMPDATLATLKIQPSEPRDSAVYFCASAPARRDYNEQFFGPGTRLTVL.

This sequence joins TRBV10-3 and TRBJ1-1; D not certain. Germline CDR1 and CDR2: ENHRY and SYGVKD. CDR3 size: 14 residues. The ends were cut back, 4 bases at V and 0 bases at J, with 9 bases in the middle. Here the CDR3 reads CAISVQQMNTEAFF. DNA for the CDR3: TGTGCCATCAGTGTGCAACAGATGAACACTGAAGCTTTCTTT.

This sequence joins TRBV10-3 and TRBJ1-5; the D is unclear. Germline V gene data show CDR1 as ENHRY and CDR2 as SYGVKD. V lost 11 bases to trimming and J lost 0 bases, with 14 bases between them. This CDR3 has 14 residues. CDR3 residues: CAAWTGTSNQPQHF. CDR3 nucleotide sequence: TGTGCCGCCTGGACTGGAACTAGCAATCAGCCCCAGCATTTT.

The chain joins TRBV25-1 to TRBJ1-2; D call uncertain. This CDR3 spans 12 amino acids. The V gene's germline CDR1 is MGHDK and CDR2 SYGVNS. V lost 4 bases and J 1 base, leaving 4 bases between the germline ends. For the CDR3, the DNA is TGTGCCAGCAGTGCGGTTAACTATGGCTACACCTTC. This encodes CASSAVNYGYTF.

V and J are TRBV6-4 and TRBJ2-7; D might be TRBD1 or TRBD2, each matching 6 bases. The CDR3 has 12 amino acids. Germline V gene sequence: CDR1 MRHNA, CDR2 SNTAGT. The CDR3 here is CARRQGTDEQYF. In DNA form, the CDR3 reads TGTGCTCGGCGGCAGGGGACTGACGAGCAGTACTTC.

This clone showed up just once. The chain couples TRBV30 to TRBJ1-1; D ambiguous. CDR1 is GTSNPN, CDR2 SVGIG, per germline (reference sequence). The V end was cut by 3 bases, the J end by 6 bases, with 11 bases between. This CDR3 region has 12 residues. Here the CDR3 reads CAWRHRVAEAFF. The CDR3 DNA reads as TGTGCCTGGAGACATAGGGTGGCTGAAGCTTTCTTT.

The chain uses TRBV6-2 or TRBV6-3 and TRBJ2-7, with D tentatively TRBD1 (7 bases). Germline V CDR1 and CDR2: MNHEY, SVGEGT. V was cut by 2 bases and J by 6 bases, with 8 bases left in between. The CDR3 has 12 residues. The chain's CDR3 is CASSYQGGEQYF. The CDR3 region has the DNA TGTGCCAGCAGTTACCAGGGGGGCGAGCAGTACTTC.

This clone has only one observation. V and J are TRBV21-1 and TRBJ2-1; the listed D gene, TRBD2, was not tested against the DNA. TRBV21-1 is designated a pseudogene. This CDR3 contains 21 residues. The CDR3 DNA sequence: TGTGCCAGCAGCAAAAAATCCGGGACTAGCGGGAGCTTAGGCGGTGACAATGAGCAGTTCTTC. Protein sequence: CASSKKSGTSGSLGGDNEQFF.

The count of this clone is one. The chain carries TRBV28 and TRBJ1-5; D is unclear. This CDR3 spans 13 amino acids. V dropped 6 bases and J dropped 1 base, with 7 bases sitting between them. The germline V gene encodes CDR1 MDHEN and CDR2 SYDVKM. CDR3: CASSPLSNQPQHF. The CDR3 DNA is TGTGCCAGCAGCCCCCTGAGCAATCAGCCCCAGCATTTT.

In its sample, this clone was seen once. This chain connects TRBV18 to TRBJ2-1; unclear D gene. This CDR3 comprises 15 residues. Deletions cut 0 bases from V and 1 base from J, with 7 bases between. In germline, CDR1 is KGHSH, CDR2 LQKENI. The CDR3 here is CASSPPSQSYNEQFF. CDR3 DNA: TGTGCCAGCTCACCACCGTCTCAGTCCTACAATGAGCAGTTCTTC.

V gene TRBV15 combines with J gene TRBJ2-1; D may be TRBD1 or TRBD2 (5 bases each). V dropped 1 base and J dropped 5 bases, with 9 bases sitting between them. Germline V gives CDR1 LNHNV, CDR2 YYDKDF (reference sequence). This CDR3 spans 14 amino acids. The CDR3 DNA sequence: TGTGCCACCAGCAGAGGGGACCGCAACAATGAGCAGTTCTTC. This gives the protein CATSRGDRNNEQFF.

The rearrangement uses TRBV3-1 (or the pseudogene TRBV3-2) and TRBJ1-1; possibly TRBD1 for D (6 bases). Germline CDR1 and CDR2: LGHDT and YNNKEL (reference sequence). The CDR3 has 17 amino acids. Trimming took off 0 bases at V and 5 bases at J, with 19 bases between the two ends. The CDR3 spells CASSQEIGWGGGTEAFF. CDR3 in DNA: TGTGCCAGCAGCCAAGAAATCGGTTGGGGGGGCGGAACTGAAGCTTTCTTT.

The CDR3 sequence: CASSSRTEGYGYTF. The CDR3 bases are TGTGCCAGCAGCAGTCGGACGGAAGGCTATGGCTACACCTTC. V and J are TRBV5-4 and TRBJ1-2; unclear D gene. Per germline, CDR1 SGHNT and CDR2 YYREEE (reference sequence). There are 14 residues in the CDR3. Trimming pared 4 bases from V and 4 bases from J, leaving 14 bases between.

The table lists this clone with a count of one. The genes are TRBV30 and TRBJ2-3, with 10 positions matching TRBD2. Germline CDR1 GTSNPN, CDR2 SVGIG (reference sequence). V trimming: 2 bases; J trimming: 7 bases; junction bases outside the gene matches: 9. The CDR3 has 15 residues. The CDR3 DNA reads TGTGCCTGGAGTCCCCAAGCGGGAGGGCCGAATACGCAGTATTTT. This encodes CAWSPQAGGPNTQYF.

V usage is TRBV19 and J usage is TRBJ1-5; D remains ambiguous. V gave up 7 bases and J gave up 5 bases, with 15 bases separating them. Germline CDR1 LNHDA, CDR2 SQIVND (reference sequence). The CDR3 has 14 residues. The CDR3 loop reads CASNSVGLYQPQHF. CDR3 sequence (DNA): TGTGCCAGTAATTCTGTGGGTTTGTATCAGCCCCAGCATTTT.

The rearrangement links TRBV28 to TRBJ1-4; no clear D gene. The germline V and J ends were trimmed by 7 bases and 4 bases, with 7 bases remaining between them. The V gene's germline CDR1 is MDHEN and CDR2 SYDVKM. The CDR3 covers 12 residues. CDR3 region: CASTQSNEKLFF. The CDR3, as DNA: TGTGCCAGCACACAGAGTAATGAAAAACTGTTTTTT.

The J gene is TRBJ2-7, the V gene TRBV5-1, with 10 positions matching TRBD1. Looked up from germline, CDR1 is SGHRS and CDR2 is YFSETQ. The CDR3 is 17 amino acids. With V trimmed by 4 bases and J by 0 bases, 10 bases remained unmatched. In DNA form, the CDR3 reads TGCGCCAGCAGCATGACCGGGACAGGGGCCAACTCCTACGAGCAGTACTTC. Translating it yields CASSMTGTGANSYEQYF. The full variable domain, with the rest looked up from reference TRBV5-1 and TRBJ2-7, is KAGVTQTPRYLIKTRGQQVTLSCSPISGHRSVSWYQQTPGQGLQFLFEYFSETQRNKGNFPGRFSGRQFSNSRSEMNVSTLELGDSALYLCASSMTGTGANSYEQYFGPGTRLTVT.

This clone was seen a single time. The V gene is TRBV5-1, the J gene TRBJ2-2; TRBD1 agrees at 9 bases. The CDR3 runs 15 residues. The ends lost 0 bases at V and 3 bases at J; junction bases unmatched: 0. Germline loops: CDR1 SGHRS, CDR2 YFSETQ. The CDR3 loop is CASSLGTGDTGELFF. The CDR3 nucleotides read TGCGCCAGCAGCTTGGGGACAGGGGACACCGGGGAGCTGTTTTTT.

V and J are TRBV5-4 and TRBJ2-7; D unclear. The CDR3 length is 13 residues. Germline V lookup: CDR1 SGHNT, CDR2 YYREEE (reference sequence). V was clipped by 4 bases and J by 2 bases, with 10 bases between them. The CDR3 protein is CASSRETPYEQYF. The DNA of the CDR3 is TGTGCCAGCAGCCGAGAAACCCCCTACGAGCAGTACTTC.

This rearrangement joins TRBV30 to TRBJ1-2; TRBD1 aligns across 8 bases. This CDR3 comprises 14 residues. Trimming took 2 bases from V and 7 from J; bases not matched to a gene: 9. Germline V CDR1 and CDR2: GTSNPN, SVGIG (reference sequence). The CDR3 nucleotides are TGTGCCTGGAGTTCCACCGGGACAGGCATTGGCTACACCTTC. Translation: CAWSSTGTGIGYTF. The full variable domain, in which reference TRBV30 and TRBJ1-2 provide the parts outside the CDR3, is SQTIHQWPATLVQPVGSPLSLECTVEGTSNPNLYWYRQAAGRGLQLLFYSVGIGQISSEVPQNLSASRPQDRQFILSSKKLLLSDSGFYLCAWSSTGTGIGYTFGSGTRLTVV.

This clone was seen only once. The gene calls are TRBV5-8 and TRBJ2-1; D gene unclear. This CDR3 spans 12 amino acids. V was cut by 4 bases and J by 7 bases, with 9 bases left in between. Germline CDR1 and CDR2: SGHTS and YDEGEE. The DNA of the CDR3 is TGTGCCAGCAGCGGCTTTAAAAATGAGCAGTTCTTC. It specifies CASSGFKNEQFF.

V and J are TRBV27 and TRBJ2-7; D is undetermined. V lost 4 bases and J 6 bases, leaving 19 bases between the germline ends. Germline V gives CDR1 MNHEY, CDR2 SMNVEV (reference sequence). The CDR3 extends over 15 amino acids. CDR3 loop: CASSSPWAAASEQYF. As DNA, the CDR3 is TGTGCCAGCAGTTCCCCGTGGGCCGCGGCATCCGAGCAGTACTTC.

The rearrangement uses TRBV28 and TRBJ1-2, with D possibly being TRBD1 (6 bases). The germline V gene has CDR1 MDHEN and CDR2 SYDVKM. CDR3 length: 14 residues. With 6 bases removed from V and 1 base from J, the gap between germline ends came to 12 bases. The CDR3 loop reads CASRQGLSNYGYTF. For the CDR3, the DNA is TGTGCCAGCAGACAGGGACTGAGTAACTATGGCTACACCTTC.

This clone occurred a few times. The rearrangement links TRBV7-3 to TRBJ2-1, with 8 bases identical to TRBD2. This CDR3 region has 13 residues. Germline values: CDR1 SGHTA, CDR2 FQGTGA. V shed 3 bases and J 11 bases; nucleotides not matched to a gene: 6. CDR3: CASSFRSGGKQFF. The CDR3 DNA sequence: TGTGCCAGCAGCTTTCGAAGCGGGGGTAAGCAGTTCTTC.